This T cell receptor (beta chain) was recorded in a study of CD8+ T cells in alopecia areata. Whole-study findings and limits: Scalp sample sequencing also detects resident alphabeta T cells of normal skin. An increase in clonality over normal scalp was evident in lesional scalp, especially alopecia totalis/universalis.

Sequencing relied on a cDNA template that was reverse transcribed from extracted RNA. This table comes from immunoSEQ multiplex PCR, and its TCRdb copy is limited to in-frame clones, with some not included. The sample holds around 140,000 clones, approximately 48% seen once. A remark on this clone: Its cognate antigen is unknown.

Germline-derived CDR1 and CDR2 are SGHRS and YFSETQ. Trimming shortened V by 0 bases and J by 2 bases, and 12 bases separated the two germline ends. CDR3 length: 15 amino acids. As part of sample collection, lesional scalp punch biopsies and peripheral blood were taken from alopecia areata patients. The chain combines TRBV5-1 with TRBJ2-7, with D unclear. Material: CD8+ T cells sorted from blood, obtained at week 0. The sequence came from a human donor with alopecia areata. CDR3 DNA: TGCGCCAGCAGCTTGGTGACGGGCGACACCTACGAGCAGTACTTC. Protein: CASSLVTGDTYEQYF.